These 9 T cell receptor beta chains originate from one sample sequenced in a study of prognosis after radiotherapy for stage I lung cancer. Amplification of the TCR beta CDR3 (from genomic DNA) was done by two-round multiplex PCR. Amplification in first-round PCR relied on primers specific to each TRBV and TRBJ gene. TCRdb re-called the multiplex PCR reads through MiXCR, storing one row per CDR3 protein. The sample records under 25,000 distinct CDR3 sequences, approximately 46% being singletons. Sequenced here: PBMCs, sampled before or after stereotactic body radiation therapy (not recorded which). These receptors originate from a donor over 45 with non-small cell lung cancer.

In this sample, this clonotype turned up many times. The chain recombines TRBV28 with TRBJ2-1, with D perhaps matching TRBD1 (6 bases). CDR1 MDHEN and CDR2 SYDVKM come from the germline V gene. Trimming stripped 6 bases from V and 8 bases from J, with 14 bases between. CDR3 length: 13 amino acids. CDR3 loop: CASSPGTFHEQFF. In DNA form, the CDR3 reads TGTGCCAGCAGCCCCGGGACATTCCATGAGCAGTTCTTC.

As regards this clonotype: This may stem from a read error, because a much larger clone lies one nucleotide away. V usage is TRBV5-4 and J usage is TRBJ2-5; 8 bases map to TRBD2. The CDR3 contains 15 residues. Germline V gene data show CDR1 as SGHNT and CDR2 as YYREEE (reference sequence). The V and J ends lost 4 bases and 4 bases, in that order; junction bases with no gene match: 9. The CDR3 DNA reads as TGTGCCAGCAGCCTTTTTAACCTAGCGGGAGAGACCCAGTACTTC. As protein: CASSLFNLAGETQYF.

The J gene is TRBJ1-2, the V gene TRBV27; D may be TRBD1 (5 bases). The CDR3 totals 15 residues. V was trimmed by 6 bases and J by 1 base, leaving 15 bases between them. Germline V gene lookup returns CDR1 MNHEY and CDR2 SMNVEV (reference sequence). The CDR3 sequence is CASSDSGSNNYGYTF. For the CDR3, the DNA is TGTGCCAGCAGCGACAGTGGAAGTAATAACTATGGCTACACCTTC.

About this clonotype: One junction end disagrees with the germline gene, perhaps due to a read error. This chain connects TRBV7-6 to TRBJ2-2; D is uncertain. This CDR3 is built from 13 residues. Germline CDR1 and CDR2: SGHVS and FNYEAQ. CDR3 amino acids: CASSLNNSGELFF. The CDR3 DNA is TGTGCCAGCAGCTTAAATAACTCCGGTGAGCTGTTTTTT.

CDR3 sequence: CASSIDYRGSQPQHF. In nucleotides, the CDR3 is TGTGCCAGTAGTATAGATTACAGGGGATCCCAGCCCCAGCATTTT. This sequence joins TRBV19 and TRBJ1-5, with TRBD1 matching 7 bases. This CDR3 contains 15 residues. Trimming cost V 0 bases and J 7 bases; bases outside gene matches: 6. Germline-derived CDR1 and CDR2 are LNHDA and SQIVND (reference sequence).

This clonotype was seen once. Since the CDR3 does not end with the conserved phenylalanine or tryptophan, this likely comes from a read error. Because the CDR3's place on the DNA is in doubt, the DNA is left out and the CDR3 is given as listed by TCRdb. This rearrangement joins TRBV12-3 or TRBV12-4 to TRBJ2-7; the DNA was not used to check the table's D call, TRBD2. The CDR3 is 14 amino acids in total, end residues counted. This CDR3 is CASSLGLAAYEKYL.

Details on this clonotype: A junction boundary mismatches the germline segment, possibly from a read error. The rearrangement uses TRBV19 and TRBJ2-5, with D possibly being TRBD1 or TRBD2 (5 bases each). There are 14 residues in the CDR3. Germline CDR1 reads LNHDA; CDR2 reads SQIVND (reference sequence). CDR3 nucleotides: TGTGCCAGTAGGAACCGGGACCGCCAAGAGAACCAGTACTTC. Translating it yields CASRNRDRQENQYF.

This clonotype is judged medium-sized. V gene TRBV27 combines with J gene TRBJ1-6; perhaps TRBD1 as D (5 bases). Trimming shortened V by 2 bases and J by 1 base, and 9 bases separated the two germline ends. The CDR3 is made up of 16 amino acids. In germline, CDR1 is MNHEY, CDR2 SMNVEV (reference sequence). CDR3 bases: TGTGCCAGCAGTTTACAGGGTTTTTCCTATAATTCACCCCTCCACTTT. This codes for CASSLQGFSYNSPLHF.

The chain has TRBV11-2 and TRBJ1-5, with D unclear. Trimming left V 2 bases short and J 2 bases short, with 4 bases between. Germline V gene lookup returns CDR1 SGHAT and CDR2 FQNNGV. The CDR3 is 13 amino acids. CDR3 amino acids: CASSLRGNQPQHF. CDR3 coding DNA: TGTGCCAGCAGCTTACGGGGCAATCAGCCCCAGCATTTT.